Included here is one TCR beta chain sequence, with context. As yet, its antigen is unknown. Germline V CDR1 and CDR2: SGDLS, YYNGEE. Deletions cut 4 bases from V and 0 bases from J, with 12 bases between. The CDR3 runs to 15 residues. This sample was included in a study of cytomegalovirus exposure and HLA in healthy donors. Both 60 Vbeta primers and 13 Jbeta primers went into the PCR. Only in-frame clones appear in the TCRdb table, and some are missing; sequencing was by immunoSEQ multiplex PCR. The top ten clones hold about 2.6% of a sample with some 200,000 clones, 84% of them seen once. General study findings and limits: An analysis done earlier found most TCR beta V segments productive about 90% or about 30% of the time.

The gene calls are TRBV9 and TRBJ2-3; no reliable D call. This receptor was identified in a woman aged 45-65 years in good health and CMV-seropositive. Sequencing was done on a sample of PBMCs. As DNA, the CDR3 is TGTGCCAGCAGCTCGGAGAGCCCTAGCACAGATACGCAGTATTTT. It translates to CASSSESPSTDTQYF.